The 25 T cell receptor beta chains below come from one sample, sequenced in a study of blood T cell repertoires in COVID-19. TCRdb's copy holds only in-frame clones and misses some; the assay was immunoSEQ multiplex PCR. The table records some 300,000 clones, approximately 88% of them present only once. The sequenced sample was PBMCs or T cells enriched from blood (not recorded which). These receptors came from a woman between 25 and 40 years old who had recovered from COVID-19.

Here the CDR3 reads CASSVAAANYGYTF. The CDR3, as DNA: TGTGCCAGCAGCGTCGCCGCAGCTAACTATGGCTACACCTTC. The rearrangement links TRBV9 to TRBJ1-2; D not certain. This CDR3 comprises 14 residues. Trimming pared 2 bases from V and 0 bases from J, leaving 8 bases between. CDR1 and CDR2 from the germline V gene are SGDLS and YYNGEE.

The genes are TRBV28 and TRBJ2-7; D is uncertain. Germline V gene sequence: CDR1 MDHEN, CDR2 SYDVKM. Trimming took off 4 bases at V and 1 base at J, with 8 bases between the two ends. The CDR3 is 13 amino acids. DNA of the CDR3: TGTGCCAGCAGTTGGAGCCTTTCCTACGAGCAGTACTTC. This translates into CASSWSLSYEQYF.

The chain links TRBV3-1 (or the pseudogene TRBV3-2) to TRBJ2-5; TRBD2 matches 12 bases. This CDR3 has 18 amino acids. Germline V gene sequence: CDR1 LGHDT, CDR2 YNNKEL (reference sequence). The junction had 9 bases not matched to a gene; V was cut back by 0 bases and J by 4 bases. The CDR3: CASSQDQLAGGGRETQYF. CDR3 DNA: TGTGCCAGCAGCCAAGATCAACTAGCGGGAGGAGGAAGAGAGACCCAGTACTTC.

For the CDR3, the DNA is TGTGCCAGCGAGGCGTCCGGGGAGCTGTTTTTT. Its protein is CASEASGELFF. V gene TRBV2 combines with J gene TRBJ2-2; no clear D gene. Germline V gene sequence: CDR1 SNHLY, CDR2 FYNNEI. There are 11 residues in the CDR3. V lost 8 bases, J lost 6 bases, and 7 bases lay in between.

V and J are TRBV5-1 and TRBJ2-3; no definite D call. Looked up from germline, CDR1 is SGHRS and CDR2 is YFSETQ. The CDR3 sequence is 11 residues long. V lost 5 bases and J lost 3, with 4 bases in between. In DNA, the CDR3 is TGCGCCAGCAGGACAACAGATACGCAGTATTTT. Protein: CASRTTDTQYF.

The chain carries TRBV19 and TRBJ1-5; tentative D call: TRBD1 (6 bases). Between the trimmed V and J ends, which lost 5 bases and 4 bases, there was a span of 12 bases. Germline V gives CDR1 LNHDA, CDR2 SQIVND (reference sequence). The CDR3 is 14 amino acids. Here the CDR3 reads CASSQQGGNQPQHF. The CDR3, as DNA: TGTGCCAGTAGTCAACAGGGAGGGAATCAGCCCCAGCATTTT.

V usage is TRBV18 and J usage is TRBJ1-1; TRBD1 is a possible D gene (6 bases). With 3 bases removed from V and 3 bases from J, the gap between germline ends came to 17 bases. CDR1 is KGHSH and CDR2 is LQKENI in the germline V gene. There are 16 residues in the CDR3. CDR3 bases: TGTGCCAGCTCACCCTTCACGACAGGCCTGGACACTGAAGCTTTCTTT. Translated: CASSPFTTGLDTEAFF.

The gene calls are TRBV10-3 and TRBJ1-5; possible D gene TRBD1, 6 bases. Trimming removed 10 bases from V and 5 bases from J, with 21 bases in between. Germline V gene lookup returns CDR1 ENHRY and CDR2 SYGVKD. The CDR3 runs 15 residues. The CDR3: CANPPGTRFHQPQHF. CDR3 nucleotide sequence: TGTGCCAACCCACCCGGGACAAGGTTCCATCAGCCCCAGCATTTT.

The chain links TRBV5-4 to TRBJ2-2, with 8 bases aligning to TRBD2. V shed 4 bases and J 6 bases; nucleotides not matched to a gene: 17. Germline CDR1 SGHNT, CDR2 YYREEE (reference sequence). The CDR3 contains 18 residues. The CDR3 nucleotides are TGTGCCAGCAGCCCGCCAGGACGGGGGGGGCGCGGGTCCGGGGAGCTGTTTTTT. Protein sequence: CASSPPGRGGRGSGELFF.

The V gene is TRBV27, the J gene TRBJ1-2; TRBD1 matches at 9 bases. Unmatched junction bases numbered 8, after V lost 2 bases and J lost 4 bases. The germline CDR1 and CDR2 sequences are MNHEY and SMNVEV (reference sequence). The CDR3 has 16 residues. CDR3 region: CASSLIGQGRLYGYTF. For the CDR3, the DNA is TGTGCCAGCAGTTTAATTGGACAGGGGAGGCTCTATGGCTACACCTTC.

The genes are TRBV11-3 and TRBJ2-1; D possibly corresponds to TRBD1 (6 bases). Per germline, CDR1 SGHNT and CDR2 YENEEA. This CDR3 has 16 residues. With 5 bases removed from V and 10 bases from J, the gap between germline ends came to 24 bases. CDR3 sequence (DNA): TGTGCCAGCAGCCTCCCCGGACAGCTAGGGCATGGGGAGCAGTTCTTC. It codes for CASSLPGQLGHGEQFF.

V is TRBV9 and J is TRBJ2-3; weak D call: TRBD2 (5 bases). Trimming shortened V by 3 bases and J by 0 bases, and 14 bases separated the two germline ends. The CDR3 has 16 residues. Germline CDR1 reads SGDLS; CDR2 reads YYNGEE. The CDR3: CASSARGITSTDTQYF. In DNA, the CDR3 is TGTGCCAGCAGCGCCCGAGGGATCACTAGCACAGATACGCAGTATTTT.

V and J are TRBV6-5 and TRBJ2-7, with 9 bases matching TRBD2. The CDR3 has 15 amino acids. Per germline, CDR1 MNHEY and CDR2 SVGAGI. V was pared by 7 bases and J by 0 bases, with 7 bases of the junction left unmatched. CDR3 nucleotide sequence: TGTGCCAGCAAGAGACTAGCGGAGGGCTCCTACGAGCAGTACTTC. Amino acids: CASKRLAEGSYEQYF.

CDR3 coding DNA: TGCAGCGTCCACACTTCCCAGGGTAACTCCTACGAGCAGTACTTC. Its translation is CSVHTSQGNSYEQYF. The V and J genes are TRBV29-1 and TRBJ2-7; D possibly corresponds to TRBD1 (5 bases). This CDR3 region has 15 residues. Trimming removed 6 bases at V and 0 bases at J, with 18 bases between. Per germline, CDR1 SQVTM and CDR2 ANQGSEA.

With regard to this clone: Other DNA sequences in this sample translate to the same CDR3. The CDR3 protein is CASSVAPKETQYF. The CDR3 region has the DNA TGTGCCAGCAGCGTAGCTCCTAAAGAGACCCAGTACTTC. The genes are TRBV9 and TRBJ2-5; D is undetermined. There are 13 residues in the CDR3. V lost 0 bases to trimming and J lost 3 bases, with 6 bases between them. The germline CDR1 and CDR2 sequences are SGDLS and YYNGEE.

This sequence joins TRBV7-9 and TRBJ2-1; TRBD1 is a possible D gene (6 bases). V lost 7 bases to trimming and J lost 8 bases, with 18 bases between them. The V gene's germline CDR1 is SEHNR and CDR2 FQNEAQ (reference sequence). This CDR3 is built from 14 residues. The CDR3 spells CASTPKGEWHEQFF. DNA of the CDR3: TGTGCCAGCACCCCAAAGGGGGAGTGGCATGAGCAGTTCTTC.

Only a few counts were recorded for this clone. V gene TRBV12-3 or TRBV12-4 combines with J gene TRBJ1-3; a possible D gene is TRBD1 (5 bases). V was shortened by 8 bases and J by 4 bases, with 12 bases between the two germline ends. The CDR3 is made up of 13 amino acids. The CDR3 here is CASLYGAGNTIYF. CDR3 in DNA: TGTGCCAGCCTTTATGGGGCCGGAAACACCATATATTTT.

The rearrangement joins TRBV7-2 to TRBJ1-5; TRBD1 aligns across 10 bases. The V gene end was trimmed by 5 bases and the J gene end by 0 bases; junction bases not matched to a gene: 7. This CDR3 is built from 17 residues. The germline CDR1 and CDR2 sequences are SGHTA and FQGNSA. CDR3 sequence: CASSGGQGQYSNQPQHF. The CDR3 region has the DNA TGTGCCAGCAGCGGGGGACAGGGGCAGTATAGCAATCAGCCCCAGCATTTT.

The chain employs TRBV6-5 and TRBJ2-2; tentative D call: TRBD1 (5 bases). The V and J ends lost 6 bases and 7 bases respectively, with 9 bases between them. CDR3 length equals 12 residues. Germline V gene data show CDR1 as MNHEY and CDR2 as SVGAGI. The CDR3 reads CASSNRNGELFF. The CDR3 DNA reads as TGTGCCAGCAGCAACAGGAACGGGGAGCTGTTTTTT.

V is TRBV7-6 and J is TRBJ1-2; TRBD1 matches 8 bases. Germline loops: CDR1 SGHVS, CDR2 FNYEAQ. V was clipped by 6 bases and J by 6 bases; unmatched bases: 9. The CDR3 runs 14 residues. CDR3 residues: CASSPDRGGHGYTF. CDR3 nucleotides: TGTGCCAGCAGTCCCGACAGGGGAGGCCATGGCTACACCTTC.

The CDR3 here is CASSLSGGLSYEQYF. The CDR3 nucleotides read TGTGCCAGCAGCTTGTCAGGGGGCTTATCCTACGAGCAGTACTTC. V usage is TRBV5-5 and J usage is TRBJ2-7, with TRBD1 identical over 8 bases. Trimming took 1 base from V and 1 from J; bases not matched to a gene: 4. The V gene's germline CDR1 is SGHKS and CDR2 YYEKEE (reference sequence). CDR3 length: 15 amino acids.

The V and J genes are TRBV19 and TRBJ2-2; D is unresolved. V gave up 11 bases and J gave up 2 bases, with 9 bases separating them. CDR1 and CDR2 from the germline V gene are LNHDA and SQIVND (reference sequence). The CDR3 has 12 amino acids. CDR3 in DNA: TGTGCCTTGACTGATAACACCGGGGAGCTGTTTTTT. This sequence encodes CALTDNTGELFF. The full variable domain, with the rest looked up from reference TRBV19 and TRBJ2-2, is DGGITQSPKYLFRKEGQNVTLSCEQNLNHDAMYWYRQDPGQGLRLIYYSQIVNDFQKGDIAEGYSVSREKKESFPLTVTSAQKNPTAFYLCALTDNTGELFFGEGSRLTVL.

This clone was observed once. The rearrangement uses TRBV9 and TRBJ1-1, with 9 bases aligning to TRBD1. The junction had 6 bases not matched to a gene; V was cut back by 3 bases and J by 0 bases. The CDR3 loop spans 16 amino acids. Germline V gene sequence: CDR1 SGDLS, CDR2 YYNGEE. The CDR3 DNA reads TGTGCCAGCAGCGCCGGACAGGGGACAATGAACACTGAAGCTTTCTTT. Protein: CASSAGQGTMNTEAFF. Using reference TRBV9 and TRBJ1-1 for the parts outside the CDR3, the full variable domain is DSGVTQTPKHLITATGQRVTLRCSPRSGDLSVYWYQQSLDQGLQFLIQYYNGEERAKGNILERFSAQQFPDLHSELNLSSLELGDSALYFCASSAGQGTMNTEAFFGQGTRLTVV.

This clone has only a few counts. The genes are TRBV5-1 and TRBJ1-4; TRBD1 matches at 9 bases. This CDR3 is built from 14 residues. Trimming took 3 bases from V and 8 from J; bases not matched to a gene: 5. Looked up from germline, CDR1 is SGHRS and CDR2 is YFSETQ. The CDR3, as DNA: TGCGCCAGCAGCTCAGGGACAGGGATGGAAAAACTGTTTTTT. Protein: CASSSGTGMEKLFF.

The J gene is TRBJ2-1, the V gene TRBV18; maybe TRBD1 (6 bases). The CDR3 totals 12 residues. Germline V lookup: CDR1 KGHSH, CDR2 LQKENI. Trimming cost V 3 bases and J 9 bases, with 9 bases left between them. CDR3 residues: CASSPEGGEQFF. CDR3 bases: TGTGCCAGCTCACCGGAAGGGGGTGAGCAGTTCTTC.